This T cell receptor beta chain was documented in a study of cytomegalovirus exposure and HLA in healthy donors. Whole-study results and caveats: Among the sequence variants, a highly shared cluster was likely an artifact of sequencing. Three of the chains that were CMV-associated were confirmed in vitro to be specific for CMV antigens.

13 Jbeta primers and 60 Vbeta primers were used for the PCR. Produced via immunoSEQ multiplex PCR; TCRdb's table is partial and in-frame only. The sample yields about 130,000 clones, around 80% seen once. This clone was detected only once. Its antigen is undetermined. Among the donors, all were healthy bone marrow donors. Germline V gene data show CDR1 as SQVTM and CDR2 as ANQGSEA. This CDR3 comprises 13 residues. The V and J ends lost 4 bases and 4 bases respectively, with 11 bases between them. Sequences were obtained from PBMCs. The V and J genes are TRBV29-1 and TRBJ1-5, with D perhaps matching TRBD1 (5 bases). The receptor was derived from a man in his fifties in good health and CMV-seronegative. CDR3 DNA sequence: TGCAGCGTTGGCCAGGGCGCTAATCAGCCCCAGCATTTT. Encoded protein: CSVGQGANQPQHF.